These T cell receptor beta chains were read from a single sample in a study of identical twins. MiXCR, run by TCRdb on the 5' RACE reads, gives a single entry per CDR3 protein. The sample carries 640,000 or so distinct CDR3 sequences, around 6% recorded once. Sequenced input: naive T cells sorted from blood. The receptors here all came from a man between 18 and 35 years old in good health. Each CDR3 is given with its conserved first and last residue. Fields, in order: V gene, clone size, J gene, CDR3 length, D gene, CDR3 protein, CDR3 DNA. The D gene is left open where the match is weak. Only part of the rows carry a size: once, few, many, or a class if the clone is expanded.

V gene: TRBV18; clone size: few; J gene: TRBJ1-4; CDR3 length: 15; D gene: NA; CDR3 protein: CASSQPIATNEKLFF; CDR3 DNA: TGTGCCAGCTCTCAACCCATAGCAACTAATGAAAAACTGTTTTTT
V gene: TRBV28; clone size: many; J gene: TRBJ2-3; CDR3 length: 15; D gene: TRBD1; CDR3 protein: CASSLDRGMSDTQYF; CDR3 DNA: TGTGCCAGCAGTTTGGACAGGGGTATGTCGGATACGCAGTATTTT
V gene: TRBV9; clone size: many; J gene: TRBJ2-1; CDR3 length: 14; D gene: TRBD2; CDR3 protein: CASSVYGRDNEQFF; CDR3 DNA: TGTGCCAGCAGCGTTTACGGGAGGGATAATGAGCAGTTCTTC
V gene: TRBV12-3/TRBV12-4; clone size: many; J gene: TRBJ1-1; CDR3 length: 14; D gene: TRBD1; CDR3 protein: CASSSTGTGVRAFF; CDR3 DNA: TGTGCCAGCAGTAGCACCGGGACAGGGGTTCGAGCTTTCTTT
V gene: TRBV12-3/TRBV12-4; clone size: few; J gene: TRBJ1-4; CDR3 length: 15; D gene: NA; CDR3 protein: CASSLAHKGGGKLFF; CDR3 DNA: TGTGCCAGCAGTTTAGCGCATAAGGGGGGCGGGAAACTGTTTTTT
V gene: TRBV7-6; clone size: few; J gene: TRBJ2-2; CDR3 length: 15; D gene: TRBD2; CDR3 protein: CASSASGKDTGELFF; CDR3 DNA: TGTGCCAGCAGCGCTAGCGGGAAAGACACCGGGGAGCTGTTTTTT
V gene: TRBV2; clone size: few; J gene: TRBJ1-1; CDR3 length: 14; D gene: NA; CDR3 protein: CASSEKLKATEAFF; CDR3 DNA: TGTGCCAGCAGTGAAAAGTTAAAGGCCACTGAAGCTTTCTTT
V gene: TRBV6-2/TRBV6-3; clone size: many; J gene: TRBJ2-1; CDR3 length: 14; D gene: NA; CDR3 protein: CASTIIGGADEQFF; CDR3 DNA: TGTGCCAGTACGATAATAGGGGGGGCGGATGAGCAGTTCTTC
V gene: TRBV20-1; clone size: many; J gene: TRBJ2-5; CDR3 length: 14; D gene: NA; CDR3 protein: CSASPGFSQETQYF; CDR3 DNA: TGCAGTGCTTCCCCAGGGTTCTCTCAAGAGACCCAGTACTTC
V gene: TRBV28; clone size: NA; J gene: TRBJ2-4; CDR3 length: 17; D gene: NA; CDR3 protein: CASSSFKQVLAKNIQYF; CDR3 DNA: TGTGCCAGCAGTTCCTTCAAACAGGTGCTAGCCAAAAACATTCAGTACTTC